Presented here are 27 T cell receptor beta chains from one specimen sequenced in a study of OX40 agonist ivuxolimab in advanced cancers. Repertoires were generated with immunoSEQ multiplex PCR, while TCRdb's copy carries only in-frame clones and drops some. This sample yields about 24,000 clones, of which roughly 84% are seen a single time; roughly 15% belongs to the top ten. The material sequenced was CD4+ or CD8+ T cells sorted from blood, taken in a trial of the OX40 agonist ivuxolimab. These receptors were collected from an adult with an advanced solid tumor such as melanoma, head and neck, liver or kidney cancer.

This clone was detected only a few times. The V and J genes are TRBV2 and TRBJ2-7; tentatively, D is TRBD1 (6 bases). This CDR3 is built from 14 residues. Trimming took off 7 bases at V and 2 bases at J, with 15 bases between the two ends. The germline V gene encodes CDR1 SNHLY and CDR2 FYNNEI. The DNA of the CDR3 is TGTGCCAGCAAGGACAGCGGTGTTACCTACGAGCAGTACTTC. As protein: CASKDSGVTYEQYF.

This clone was counted only a few times. Mismatch with germline at one junction end may stem from a read error. The rearrangement links TRBV5-4 to TRBJ2-6; D uncertain. Germline V CDR1 and CDR2: SGHNT, YYREEE (reference sequence). The CDR3 has 15 amino acids. CDR3 bases: TGCGCCAGCAGCCAACAGAGCTCTGGGGCCAACGTCCTGACTTTC. Translating it yields CASSQQSSGANVLTF.

Only a few counts were recorded for this clone. The genes are TRBV6-1 and TRBJ2-2; TRBD1 matches 8 bases. The germline V gene has CDR1 MNHNS and CDR2 SASEGT. The CDR3 loop spans 15 amino acids. V was pared by 6 bases and J by 4 bases, with 7 bases of the junction left unmatched. The DNA for the CDR3 is TGTGCCAGCAGAGACGGACAGGGCGGCACCGGGGAGCTGTTTTTT. Protein: CASRDGQGGTGELFF.

This clone was observed a few times. The gene calls are TRBV9 and TRBJ2-3; 7 bases match TRBD2. Germline CDR1 and CDR2: SGDLS and YYNGEE. The CDR3 length is 16 residues. V lost 4 bases, J lost 1 base, and 9 bases stayed unmatched. The CDR3 DNA reads as TGTGCCAGCAGCACCCTCGGAAGCGGGGGCACAGATACGCAGTATTTT. This encodes CASSTLGSGGTDTQYF.

This clone has only a few counts. The rearrangement joins TRBV6-1 to TRBJ1-5; a possible D gene is TRBD1 (5 bases). V dropped 10 bases and J dropped 3 bases, with 13 bases sitting between them. CDR1 and CDR2 (germline): MNHNS, SASEGT. The CDR3 is 13 amino acids. The CDR3 region is CATLGGNNQPQHF. The CDR3 DNA is TGTGCCACCCTGGGGGGTAACAATCAGCCCCAGCATTTT.

This chain uses TRBV6-5 with TRBJ1-4; D possibly corresponds to TRBD1 (6 bases). Trimming pared 7 bases from V and 8 bases from J, leaving 17 bases between. The V gene's germline CDR1 is MNHEY and CDR2 SVGAGI. The CDR3 is made up of 14 amino acids. This CDR3 reads CASTPVRGGEKLFF. CDR3 DNA sequence: TGTGCCAGCACCCCCGTCAGGGGTGGGGAAAAACTGTTTTTT.

V and J are TRBV6-4 and TRBJ1-1; no firm D call. The CDR3 runs 8 residues. V dropped 11 bases and J dropped 13 bases, with 11 bases sitting between them. Germline loops: CDR1 MRHNA, CDR2 SNTAGT. As DNA, the CDR3 is TGTGCCGTATACCGTGATTTCTTT. Translating it yields CAVYRDFF.

The V call is TRBV19, the J call TRBJ2-3, with D perhaps TRBD2 (5 bases). The germline gives CDR1 LNHDA, CDR2 SQIVND (reference sequence). Trimming cost V 6 bases and J 2 bases, with 9 bases left between them. This CDR3 region has 13 residues. CDR3 nucleotide sequence: TGTGCCAGTAGGAGGGAAAACACAGATACGCAGTATTTT. It encodes CASRRENTDTQYF.

J is TRBJ2-2 and V is TRBV12-5; no reliable D call. The germline CDR1 and CDR2 sequences are LGHNT and FRNRAP. With 0 bases removed from V and 3 bases from J, the gap between germline ends came to 14 bases. This CDR3 has 17 residues. The CDR3 reads CASGLVIGPHHTGELFF. The CDR3 nucleotides read TGTGCTAGTGGTTTGGTAATAGGGCCCCACCACACCGGGGAGCTGTTTTTT. The full variable domain, rest sourced from reference TRBV12-5 and TRBJ2-2, is DARVTQTPRHKVTEMGQEVTMRCQPILGHNTVFWYRQTMMQGLELLAYFRNRAPLDDSGMPKDRFSAEMPDATLATLKIQPSEPRDSAVYFCASGLVIGPHHTGELFFGEGSRLTVL.

The rearrangement joins TRBV10-3 to TRBJ1-2; 10 bases are shared with TRBD1. Germline loops: CDR1 ENHRY, CDR2 SYGVKD. The CDR3 has 16 residues. With 11 bases clipped from V and 0 bases from J, the junction kept 12 bases outside the gene matches. CDR3 in amino acids: CASTGGQGVPNYGYTF. Written as DNA, the CDR3 is TGTGCCTCCACGGGAGGACAGGGGGTGCCTAACTATGGCTACACCTTC.

This clone occurred a few times. The gene calls are TRBV19 and TRBJ2-7, with TRBD1 identical over 7 bases. The CDR3 spans 14 residues. With V trimmed by 5 bases and J by 0 bases, 4 bases remained unmatched. Per germline, CDR1 LNHDA and CDR2 SQIVND (reference sequence). DNA of the CDR3: TGTGCCAGTAGTCCCCGGGACAGCTCCTACGAGCAGTACTTC. Its protein is CASSPRDSSYEQYF.

This clone occurred once. The chain joins TRBV5-6 to TRBJ1-4; weak D call: TRBD1 (5 bases). CDR3 size: 15 residues. CDR1 and CDR2 from the germline V gene are SGHDT and YYEEEE. Trimming removed 3 bases from V and 7 bases from J, with 16 bases in between. The CDR3 nucleotides are TGTGCCAGCAGCTACCAGGCTAGGGGCTTTGAAAAACTGTTTTTT. Translated, it gives CASSYQARGFEKLFF.

The CDR3 loop reads CASSFAEGTEAFF. The CDR3 DNA sequence: TGTGCCAGCAGCTTCGCCGAGGGGACTGAAGCTTTCTTT. V is TRBV7-9 and J is TRBJ1-1; weak D call: TRBD1 (5 bases). Trimming cost V 3 bases and J 5 bases, with 10 bases left between them. CDR1 and CDR2 (germline): SEHNR, FQNEAQ (reference sequence). CDR3 length equals 13 residues.

The chain is built from TRBV5-1 and TRBJ2-2; the D gene is possibly TRBD2 (5 bases). The CDR3 totals 16 residues. Per the germline V gene, CDR1 is SGHRS and CDR2 is YFSETQ. V shed 1 base and J shed 3 bases, with 13 bases lying between them. The CDR3: CASSLLPAGDTGELFF. As DNA, the CDR3 is TGCGCCAGCAGCTTGTTGCCGGCCGGGGACACCGGGGAGCTGTTTTTT. Full variable domain (missing parts from reference TRBV5-1 and TRBJ2-2): KAGVTQTPRYLIKTRGQQVTLSCSPISGHRSVSWYQQTPGQGLQFLFEYFSETQRNKGNFPGRFSGRQFSNSRSEMNVSTLELGDSALYLCASSLLPAGDTGELFFGEGSRLTVL.

The V and J genes are TRBV7-3 and TRBJ2-1; 9 bases map to TRBD2. The J segment lost 0 bases and the V segment lost 4 bases, leaving 4 bases of the junction unmatched. Germline V CDR1 and CDR2: SGHTA, FQGTGA. The CDR3 loop spans 16 amino acids. In nucleotides, the CDR3 is TGTGCCAGCAGCTCCAATAGCGGGAGCTCCTACAATGAGCAGTTCTTC. Translation gives CASSSNSGSSYNEQFF.

The V and J genes are TRBV5-1 and TRBJ2-1, with D maybe TRBD2 (5 bases). In germline, CDR1 is SGHRS, CDR2 YFSETQ. V was cut by 0 bases and J by 12 bases, with 13 bases left in between. This CDR3 is built from 13 residues. The CDR3 bases are TGCGCCAGCAGCTTGGCGGACTCCAGGACGCAGTTCTTC. Protein sequence: CASSLADSRTQFF.

V usage is TRBV30 and J usage is TRBJ2-3; D is unresolved. The CDR3 extends over 14 amino acids. Germline loops: CDR1 GTSNPN, CDR2 SVGIG (reference sequence). Trimming removed 1 base from V and 3 bases from J, with 11 bases in between. CDR3 sequence: CAWSGDVGTDTQYF. In nucleotides, the CDR3 is TGTGCCTGGAGTGGAGACGTCGGGACAGATACGCAGTATTTT.

The rearrangement uses TRBV5-5 and TRBJ1-5; no firm D call. The CDR3 covers 13 residues. V was trimmed by 0 bases and J by 1 base, leaving 2 bases between them. The V gene's germline CDR1 is SGHKS and CDR2 YYEKEE (reference sequence). The DNA of the CDR3 is TGTGCCAGCAGCTTGGGCAGCAATCAGCCCCAGCATTTT. Translation: CASSLGSNQPQHF.

This clone has more than one count but fewer than ten. The V gene is TRBV25-1, the J gene TRBJ2-5; D might be TRBD1 (6 bases). The CDR3 is 15 amino acids. Trimming took 3 bases from V and 2 from J, leaving 13 bases between them. Germline V lookup: CDR1 MGHDK, CDR2 SYGVNS. The CDR3 loop reads CASSDTRGFQETQYF. DNA for the CDR3: TGTGCCAGCAGTGATACCAGGGGCTTTCAAGAGACCCAGTACTTC.

The gene calls are TRBV9 and TRBJ2-1; tentatively, D is TRBD1 (5 bases). V lost 4 bases and J lost 0, with 14 bases in between. The CDR3 covers 16 residues. CDR1 and CDR2 from the germline V gene are SGDLS and YYNGEE. The CDR3 nucleotides read TGTGCCAGCAGCCCTCAGGGCGGAAGCTCCTACAATGAGCAGTTCTTC. It encodes CASSPQGGSSYNEQFF.

This clone was seen a few times. This chain joins TRBV2 and TRBJ2-5; possibly TRBD1 or TRBD2 for D (5 bases each). CDR1 SNHLY and CDR2 FYNNEI come from the germline V gene. Trimming stripped 0 bases from V and 5 bases from J, with 16 bases between. The length of the CDR3 is 16 residues. The CDR3 loop is CASSEASGARRETQYF. CDR3 in DNA: TGTGCCAGCAGTGAAGCTTCCGGGGCCCGCCGGGAGACCCAGTACTTC.

This chain joins TRBV7-6 and TRBJ1-2; D is perhaps TRBD1 (5 bases). The V end was cut by 1 base, the J end by 8 bases, with 14 bases between. The CDR3 runs 14 residues. Germline-derived CDR1 and CDR2 are SGHVS and FNYEAQ. Here the CDR3 DNA reads TGTGCCAGCAGCTTAGGGACGGGGGGGAGCGGCTACACCTTC. This sequence encodes CASSLGTGGSGYTF.

The count of this clone is one. This chain links TRBV5-1 with TRBJ2-5, with D maybe TRBD2 (6 bases). The CDR3 has 15 residues. Deletions cut 1 base from V and 2 bases from J, with 12 bases between. In germline, CDR1 is SGHRS, CDR2 YFSETQ. DNA for the CDR3: TGCGCCAGCAGCTTGTGGCTAGCGCTGCAAGAGACCCAGTACTTC. The encoded protein is CASSLWLALQETQYF. Supplemented by reference TRBV5-1 and TRBJ2-5, the full variable domain reads KAGVTQTPRYLIKTRGQQVTLSCSPISGHRSVSWYQQTPGQGLQFLFEYFSETQRNKGNFPGRFSGRQFSNSRSEMNVSTLELGDSALYLCASSLWLALQETQYFGPGTRLLVL.

The V call is TRBV7-2, the J call TRBJ2-7; D is ambiguous. The CDR3 consists of 14 residues. The V gene lost 3 bases and the J gene lost 3 bases, with 12 bases spanning the gap. Per germline, CDR1 SGHTA and CDR2 FQGNSA. This CDR3 is CASSLAVPLYEQYF. The CDR3 DNA follows: TGTGCCAGCAGCTTGGCGGTCCCCCTCTACGAGCAGTACTTC.

The J gene is TRBJ2-5, the V gene TRBV5-6, with 7 bases matching TRBD2. V gave up 1 base and J gave up 3 bases; unmatched junction bases: 6. The V gene's germline CDR1 is SGHDT and CDR2 YYEEEE. The CDR3 runs to 15 residues. CDR3: CASSLPAGKKETQYF. The CDR3 DNA sequence: TGTGCCAGCAGCTTGCCAGCGGGGAAGAAAGAGACCCAGTACTTC.

The chain couples TRBV6-6 to TRBJ1-1, with D uncertain. V was shortened by 2 bases and J by 5 bases, with 12 bases between the two germline ends. The CDR3 is 14 amino acids. Germline V lookup: CDR1 MNHNY, CDR2 SVGAGI (reference sequence). DNA for the CDR3: TGTGCCAGCAGTTACGGGCAGAAGAGGACTGAAGCTTTCTTT. It codes for CASSYGQKRTEAFF.

This chain joins TRBV10-3 and TRBJ2-1; no clear D. Germline V lookup: CDR1 ENHRY, CDR2 SYGVKD. CDR3 size: 13 residues. V lost 4 bases to trimming and J lost 3 bases, with 7 bases between them. DNA of the CDR3: TGTGCCATCAGTGCGGACGTCTACAATGAGCAGTTCTTC. Translated: CAISADVYNEQFF.